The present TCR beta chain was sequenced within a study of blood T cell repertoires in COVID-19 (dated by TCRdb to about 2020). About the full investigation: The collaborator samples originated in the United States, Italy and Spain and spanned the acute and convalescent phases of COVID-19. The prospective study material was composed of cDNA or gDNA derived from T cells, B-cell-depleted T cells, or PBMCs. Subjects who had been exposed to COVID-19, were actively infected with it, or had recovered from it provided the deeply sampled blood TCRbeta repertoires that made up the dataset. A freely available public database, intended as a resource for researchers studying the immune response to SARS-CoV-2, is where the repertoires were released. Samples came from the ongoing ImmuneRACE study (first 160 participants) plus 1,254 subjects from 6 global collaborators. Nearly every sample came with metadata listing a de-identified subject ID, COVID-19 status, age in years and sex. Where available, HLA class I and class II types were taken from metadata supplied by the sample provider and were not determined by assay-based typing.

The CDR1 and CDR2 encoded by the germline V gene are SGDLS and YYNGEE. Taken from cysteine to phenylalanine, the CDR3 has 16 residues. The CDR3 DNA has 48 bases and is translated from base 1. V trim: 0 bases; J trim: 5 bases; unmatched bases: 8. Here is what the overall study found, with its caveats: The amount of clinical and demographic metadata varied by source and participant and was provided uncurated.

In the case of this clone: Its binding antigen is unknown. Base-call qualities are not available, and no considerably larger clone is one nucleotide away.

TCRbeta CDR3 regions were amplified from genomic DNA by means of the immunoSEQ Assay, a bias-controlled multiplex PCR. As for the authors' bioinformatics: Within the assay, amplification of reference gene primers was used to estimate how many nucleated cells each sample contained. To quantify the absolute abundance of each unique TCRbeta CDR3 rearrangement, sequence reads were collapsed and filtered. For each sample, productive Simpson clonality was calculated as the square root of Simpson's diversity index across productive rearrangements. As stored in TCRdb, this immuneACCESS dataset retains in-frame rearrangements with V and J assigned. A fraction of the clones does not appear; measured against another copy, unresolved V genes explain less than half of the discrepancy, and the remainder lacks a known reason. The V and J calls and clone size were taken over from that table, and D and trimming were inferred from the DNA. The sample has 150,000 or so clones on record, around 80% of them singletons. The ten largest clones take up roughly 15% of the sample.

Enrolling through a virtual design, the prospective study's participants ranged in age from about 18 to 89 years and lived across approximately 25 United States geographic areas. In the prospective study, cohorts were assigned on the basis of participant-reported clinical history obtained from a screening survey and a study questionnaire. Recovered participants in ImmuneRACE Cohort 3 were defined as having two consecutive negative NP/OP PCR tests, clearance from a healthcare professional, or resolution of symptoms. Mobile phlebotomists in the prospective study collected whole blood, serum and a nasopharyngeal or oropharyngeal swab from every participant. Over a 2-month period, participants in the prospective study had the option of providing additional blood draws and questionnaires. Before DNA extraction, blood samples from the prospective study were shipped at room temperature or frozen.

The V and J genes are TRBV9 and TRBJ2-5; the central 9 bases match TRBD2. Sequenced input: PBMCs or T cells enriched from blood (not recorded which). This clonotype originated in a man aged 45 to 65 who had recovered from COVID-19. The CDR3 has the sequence CASSVGSGGLLETQYF. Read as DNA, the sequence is TGTGCCAGCAGCGTAGGTAGCGGGGGCCTCCTTGAGACCCAGTACTTC.